The text below deals with one T cell receptor (beta chain). Repertoires were generated with immunoSEQ multiplex PCR, while TCRdb's copy carries only in-frame clones and drops some. The data contain some 120,000 clones, around 83% of them singletons. This sample is part of a study of T cell responses to AZD1222 COVID-19 vaccine. Trimming took 2 bases from V and 4 from J, leaving 9 bases between them. Germline values: CDR1 GTSNPN, CDR2 SVGIG (reference sequence). The CDR3 loop spans 12 amino acids. The sequence derives from an adult who received the AZD1222 COVID-19 vaccine. The sample was peripheral blood, taken 28 days after the second AZD1222 dose. The chain couples TRBV30 to TRBJ2-7; weak D call: TRBD1 (6 bases). CDR3 protein: CAWSNREYEQYF. In nucleotides, the CDR3 is TGTGCCTGGAGTAACAGGGAATACGAGCAGTACTTC.